This is a list of T cell receptor beta chains from one sample in a study of blood T cells in healthy people across ages. TCRdb re-derived calls from the 5' RACE reads in MiXCR, one entry per CDR3 protein. Among roughly 1.6 million distinct CDR3 sequences, roughly 32% were seen once, and the ten largest hold roughly 12%. Sequenced sample: blood. The receptors derive from a woman in her thirties in good health. The CDR3 runs from the conserved cysteine through the conserved F or W. The order of the fields is J gene, clone size, D gene, V gene, CDR3 DNA, CDR3 protein. A D gene is named only where the DNA matches it firmly. Clone size, where shown, is once, few, many, or a class for clones that have expanded.

J: TRBJ2-7
size: .
D: .
V: TRBV20-1
DNA: TGCAGTGCTAGATCTCTTGGGGCTGTGAACTACGAGCAGTACTTC
CDR3: CSARSLGAVNYEQYF

J: TRBJ2-7
size: .
D: TRBD1
V: TRBV6-1
DNA: TGTGCCAGCATTTCGCGACAGGGAGTCAACGAGCAGTACTTC
CDR3: CASISRQGVNEQYF

J: TRBJ1-2
size: .
D: .
V: TRBV2
DNA: TGTGCCAGCAGTGAACTGAGGGGACGGGGCTACACCTTC
CDR3: CASSELRGRGYTF

J: TRBJ2-5
size: .
D: .
V: TRBV3-1
DNA: TGTGCCAGCAGCCAAGAACTACCGGGAGCGTACCAAGAGACCCAGTACTTC
CDR3: CASSQELPGAYQETQYF

J: TRBJ1-1
size: .
D: TRBD1
V: TRBV6-2/TRBV6-3
DNA: TGTGCCAGCAGTTACTCCAGGACAGGGGAGAGCACTGAAGCTTTCTTT
CDR3: CASSYSRTGESTEAFF

J: TRBJ1-3
size: .
D: .
V: TRBV9
DNA: TGTGCCAGCAGCGTAGACGACGGTGAGGGTAACACCATATATTTT
CDR3: CASSVDDGEGNTIYF

J: TRBJ2-1
size: .
D: .
V: TRBV20-1
DNA: TGCAGTGCTAGGAGCGTCTCCTCCTACAATGAGCAGTTCTTC
CDR3: CSARSVSSYNEQFF

J: TRBJ2-7
size: few
D: TRBD2
V: TRBV5-1
DNA: TGCGCCAGCAGTAACCCCCAGACTAGCGGGAGTGTTACACTCTCCGAGCAGTACTTC
CDR3: CASSNPQTSGSVTLSEQYF

J: TRBJ2-3
size: few
D: .
V: TRBV6-5
DNA: TGTGCCAGCAGTTACTCAAGGGACTCGGATACGCAGTATTTT
CDR3: CASSYSRDSDTQYF

J: TRBJ1-2
size: few
D: .
V: TRBV20-1
DNA: TGCAGTGCTAGGCTGCGGGGAAACTATGGCTACACCTTC
CDR3: CSARLRGNYGYTF

J: TRBJ2-3
size: few
D: TRBD1
V: TRBV10-3
DNA: TGTGCCATCAGGGACAGGACCCCGGCTCACACAGATACGCAGTATTTT
CDR3: CAIRDRTPAHTDTQYF

J: TRBJ2-3
size: .
D: .
V: TRBV5-6
DNA: TGTGCCACAGCACAGGGAAACACAGATACGCAGTATTTT
CDR3: CATAQGNTDTQYF

J: TRBJ2-1
size: .
D: TRBD2
V: TRBV20-1
DNA: TGCAGTGCTAGAGATAATGTAGGGACTAGCGGGAGGGCCAATGAGCAGTTCTTC
CDR3: CSARDNVGTSGRANEQFF

J: TRBJ1-5
size: few
D: .
V: TRBV27
DNA: TGTGCCAGCAGTCCACTAATAACTACAGGGCTGGTGCAGCCCCAGCATTTT
CDR3: CASSPLITTGLVQPQHF

J: TRBJ2-3
size: .
D: .
V: TRBV21-1
DNA: TGTGCCAGCAGCAAAGCGCGGGCAGGGAAAATTTTCACAGATACGCAGTATTTT
CDR3: CASSKARAGKIFTDTQYF

J: TRBJ1-2
size: many
D: TRBD1
V: TRBV13
DNA: TGTGCCAGCAGTCTCGGGACAGGCCTTAACTATGGCTACACCTTC
CDR3: CASSLGTGLNYGYTF

J: TRBJ2-7
size: few
D: .
V: TRBV5-4
DNA: TGTGCCAGCAGCAAACTCGACTCCCTGGGGGAGCAGTACTTC
CDR3: CASSKLDSLGEQYF

J: TRBJ2-3
size: .
D: .
V: TRBV4-1
DNA: TGCGCCAGCAGCCAAGAATTTAGCACAGGTACGCAGTATTTT
CDR3: CASSQEFSTGTQYF

J: TRBJ1-6
size: .
D: TRBD1
V: TRBV7-9
DNA: TGTGCCAGCAGCGGGGACAGTTCACCCCTCCACTTT
CDR3: CASSGDSSPLHF

J: TRBJ2-1
size: many
D: .
V: TRBV4-1
DNA: TGCGCCAGCAGCCAAGCCGGGACGCTATACAATGAGCAGTTCTTC
CDR3: CASSQAGTLYNEQFF

J: TRBJ2-1
size: .
D: .
V: TRBV6-2/TRBV6-3
DNA: TGTGCCAGCAGTTACCTGGGAGTGGGTGAGCAGTTCTTC
CDR3: CASSYLGVGEQFF

J: TRBJ1-2
size: .
D: .
V: TRBV6-4
DNA: TGTGCCAGCAGTGACTCTGTTGGCTACACCTTC
CDR3: CASSDSVGYTF

J: TRBJ2-7
size: few
D: .
V: TRBV28
DNA: TGTGCCAGCAGCCCCCCCTATCCCAGGAGCTACGAGCAGTACTTC
CDR3: CASSPPYPRSYEQYF

J: TRBJ2-1
size: .
D: .
V: TRBV3-1
DNA: TGTGCCAGCAGCCAAGATCCCACAGGGGAGCAGTTCTTC
CDR3: CASSQDPTGEQFF

J: TRBJ2-1
size: .
D: .
V: TRBV7-2
DNA: TGTGCCAGCAGCTTTGAAAGGGGGTTCTACAATGAGCAGTTCTTC
CDR3: CASSFERGFYNEQFF

J: TRBJ1-4
size: few
D: .
V: TRBV20-1
DNA: TGCAGTACCCCCTTGGCCGCGGTCGGTGGTGAAAAACTGTTTTTT
CDR3: CSTPLAAVGGEKLFF

J: TRBJ2-7
size: .
D: TRBD2
V: TRBV11-2
DNA: TGTGCCAGCAGCTTAGCTCCCCTGGCGGGGGTATCCTACGAGCAGTACTTC
CDR3: CASSLAPLAGVSYEQYF

J: TRBJ2-5
size: .
D: .
V: TRBV4-1
DNA: TGCGCCAGCAGCCAAGTTAGTAGGGGAAACTACAATGAGCAGTACTTC
CDR3: CASSQVSRGNYNEQYF

J: TRBJ2-7
size: .
D: .
V: TRBV3-1
DNA: TGTGCCAGCAGCCAAGATGTGGGGGCCCCCAAGCAGTACTTC
CDR3: CASSQDVGAPKQYF

J: TRBJ2-5
size: few
D: TRBD1
V: TRBV27
DNA: TGTGCCAGCAGCCACGGGGGCGGACAGGGTGAGACCCAGTACTTC
CDR3: CASSHGGGQGETQYF

J: TRBJ2-1
size: .
D: TRBD2
V: TRBV4-1
DNA: TGCGCCAGCAGCCAATTGGCAAGCGGGAAATATGAGCAGTTCTTC
CDR3: CASSQLASGKYEQFF

J: TRBJ2-7
size: .
D: .
V: TRBV10-3
DNA: TGTGCCATCAGTGAGTCGTTGTACGAGCAGTACTTC
CDR3: CAISESLYEQYF

J: TRBJ2-1
size: few
D: TRBD2
V: TRBV30
DNA: TGTGCCTGGAGTGTACCGTATCAGGGACTAGGTGGGAATGAGCAGTTCTTC
CDR3: CAWSVPYQGLGGNEQFF

J: TRBJ1-2
size: .
D: .
V: TRBV9
DNA: TGTGCCAGCAGCGTCCCGGGGGCGAGCTACACCTTC
CDR3: CASSVPGASYTF

J: TRBJ2-3
size: few
D: .
V: TRBV5-1
DNA: TGCGCCAGCAGCTTGGCCGGCAAGAGGACAGATACGCAGTATTTT
CDR3: CASSLAGKRTDTQYF

J: TRBJ2-7
size: .
D: TRBD2
V: TRBV9
DNA: TGTGCCAGCAGCGAAACTAGCGGGAGCTCCTACGAGCAGTACTTC
CDR3: CASSETSGSSYEQYF

J: TRBJ2-3
size: .
D: .
V: TRBV21-1
DNA: TGTGCCAGCAGCATGACAGGGGGAGGCACAGATACGCAGTATTTT
CDR3: CASSMTGGGTDTQYF

J: TRBJ2-7
size: few
D: .
V: TRBV28
DNA: TGTGCCAGCAGAATCGGGGGGGACAGCGCGTCTTACGAGCAGTACTTC
CDR3: CASRIGGDSASYEQYF

J: TRBJ1-6
size: .
D: .
V: TRBV3-1
DNA: TGTGCCAGCAGCCCCAGGGCGTTGTATTCACCCCTCCACTTT
CDR3: CASSPRALYSPLHF

J: TRBJ2-3
size: few
D: .
V: TRBV6-1
DNA: TGTGCCAGCAGTGAAGGACTACCCGTCACAGATACGCAGTATTTT
CDR3: CASSEGLPVTDTQYF

J: TRBJ2-5
size: few
D: .
V: TRBV6-6
DNA: TGTGCCGGCAGGAATGGCAGGAAAGAGACCCAGTACTTC
CDR3: CAGRNGRKETQYF